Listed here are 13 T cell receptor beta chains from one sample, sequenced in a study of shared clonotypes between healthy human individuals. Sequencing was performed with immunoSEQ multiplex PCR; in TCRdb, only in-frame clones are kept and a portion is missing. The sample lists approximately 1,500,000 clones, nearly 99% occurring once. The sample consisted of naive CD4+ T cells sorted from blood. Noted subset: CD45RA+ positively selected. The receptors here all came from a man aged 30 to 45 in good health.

CDR3: CASTLAGPYEQYF. In DNA, the CDR3 is TGTGCCTCGACCCTCGCGGGCCCCTACGAGCAGTACTTC. This chain links TRBV30 with TRBJ2-7; the D gene is possibly TRBD2 (5 bases). The CDR3 covers 13 residues. Germline V gene lookup returns CDR1 GTSNPN and CDR2 SVGIG (reference sequence). The V gene lost 7 bases and the J gene lost 2 bases, with 15 bases spanning the gap. Filled out from reference TRBV30 and TRBJ2-7, the complete variable domain reads SQTIHQWPATLVQPVGSPLSLECTVEGTSNPNLYWYRQAAGRGLQLLFYSVGIGQISSEVPQNLSASRPQDRQFILSSKKLLLSDSGFYLCASTLAGPYEQYFGPGTRLTVT.

The CDR3 reads CASSMTSGTSYNEQFF. CDR3 coding DNA: TGCGCCAGCAGCATGACTAGCGGGACCTCCTACAATGAGCAGTTCTTC. The rearrangement uses TRBV5-1 and TRBJ2-1, with 11 bases that match TRBD2. Trimming removed 4 bases from V and 0 bases from J; junction bases left unmatched: 3. The CDR3 is 16 residues long. Germline CDR1 is SGHRS and CDR2 is YFSETQ.

CDR3 sequence reads: CASSIDRKGTYEQYF. Written as DNA, the CDR3 is TGTGCCAGTAGTATAGATCGCAAAGGGACCTACGAGCAGTACTTC. The V call is TRBV19, the J call TRBJ2-7; no firm D call. V was pared by 0 bases and J by 2 bases, with 11 bases between. This CDR3 region has 15 residues. From germline, CDR1 is LNHDA and CDR2 SQIVND (reference sequence).

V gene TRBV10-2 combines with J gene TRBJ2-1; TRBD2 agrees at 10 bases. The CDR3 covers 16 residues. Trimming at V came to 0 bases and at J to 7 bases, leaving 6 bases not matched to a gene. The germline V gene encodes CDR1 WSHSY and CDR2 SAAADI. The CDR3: CASSESLAGAKNEQFF. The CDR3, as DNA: TGCGCCAGCAGTGAGTCGCTAGCGGGAGCAAAGAATGAGCAGTTCTTC.

The DNA of the CDR3 is TGTGCCATCAGTGAAAGTATGACACCGGGGGGCTACACCTTC. It is translated as CAISESMTPGGYTF. The gene calls are TRBV10-3 and TRBJ1-2; D gene uncertain. Looked up from germline, CDR1 is ENHRY and CDR2 is SYGVKD. The CDR3 runs 14 residues. Deletions cut 3 bases from V and 8 bases from J, with 16 bases between.

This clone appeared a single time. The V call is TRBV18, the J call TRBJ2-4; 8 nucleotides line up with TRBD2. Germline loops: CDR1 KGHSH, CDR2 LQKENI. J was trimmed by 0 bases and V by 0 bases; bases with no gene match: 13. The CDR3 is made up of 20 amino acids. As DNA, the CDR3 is TGTGCCAGCTCACCACCGCGAGACAGCGGGGGAACCCTAGCCAAAAACATTCAGTACTTC. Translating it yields CASSPPRDSGGTLAKNIQYF.

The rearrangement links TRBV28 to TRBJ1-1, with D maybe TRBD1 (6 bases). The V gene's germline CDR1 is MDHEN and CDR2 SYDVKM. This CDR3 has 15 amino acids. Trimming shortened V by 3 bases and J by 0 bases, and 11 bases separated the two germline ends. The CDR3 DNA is TGTGCCAGCAGTTTGACAGGCGGAATGAACACTGAAGCTTTCTTT. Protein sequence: CASSLTGGMNTEAFF.

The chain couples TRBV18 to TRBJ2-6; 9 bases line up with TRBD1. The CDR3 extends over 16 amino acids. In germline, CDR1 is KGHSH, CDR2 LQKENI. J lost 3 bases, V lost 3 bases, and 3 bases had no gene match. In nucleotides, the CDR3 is TGTGCCAGCTCACCGACAGGGGGAAATGGGGCCAACGTCCTGACTTTC. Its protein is CASSPTGGNGANVLTF.

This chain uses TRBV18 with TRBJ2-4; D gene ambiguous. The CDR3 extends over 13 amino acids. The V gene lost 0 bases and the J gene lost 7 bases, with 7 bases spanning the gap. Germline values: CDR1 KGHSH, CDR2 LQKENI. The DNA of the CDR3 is TGTGCCAGCTCACCACCGACGACGAACATTCAGTACTTC. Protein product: CASSPPTTNIQYF.

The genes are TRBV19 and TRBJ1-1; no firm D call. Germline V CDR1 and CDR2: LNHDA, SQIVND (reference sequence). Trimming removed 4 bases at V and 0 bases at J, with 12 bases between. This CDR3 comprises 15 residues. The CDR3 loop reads CASSTPLVMNTEAFF. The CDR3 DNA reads TGTGCCAGTAGTACCCCCCTGGTCATGAACACTGAAGCTTTCTTT.

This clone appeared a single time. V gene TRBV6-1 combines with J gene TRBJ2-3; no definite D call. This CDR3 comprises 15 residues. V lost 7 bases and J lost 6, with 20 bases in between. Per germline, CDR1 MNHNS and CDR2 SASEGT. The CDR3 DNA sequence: TGTGCCAGCATCTTCGGTCTCCGACCGCCCGATACGCAGTATTTT. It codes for CASIFGLRPPDTQYF.

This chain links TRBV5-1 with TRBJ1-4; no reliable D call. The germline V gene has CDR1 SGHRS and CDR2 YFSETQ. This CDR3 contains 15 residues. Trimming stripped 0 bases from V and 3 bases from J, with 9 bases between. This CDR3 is CASSLAGKANEKLFF. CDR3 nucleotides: TGCGCCAGCAGCTTGGCCGGAAAGGCTAATGAAAAACTGTTTTTT.

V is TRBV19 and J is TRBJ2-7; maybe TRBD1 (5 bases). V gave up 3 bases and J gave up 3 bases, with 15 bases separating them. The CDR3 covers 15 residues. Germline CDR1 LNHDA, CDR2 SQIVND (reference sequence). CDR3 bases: TGTGCCAGTAGTATCACCAGGGCTGGGGTCTACGAGCAGTACTTC. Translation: CASSITRAGVYEQYF.